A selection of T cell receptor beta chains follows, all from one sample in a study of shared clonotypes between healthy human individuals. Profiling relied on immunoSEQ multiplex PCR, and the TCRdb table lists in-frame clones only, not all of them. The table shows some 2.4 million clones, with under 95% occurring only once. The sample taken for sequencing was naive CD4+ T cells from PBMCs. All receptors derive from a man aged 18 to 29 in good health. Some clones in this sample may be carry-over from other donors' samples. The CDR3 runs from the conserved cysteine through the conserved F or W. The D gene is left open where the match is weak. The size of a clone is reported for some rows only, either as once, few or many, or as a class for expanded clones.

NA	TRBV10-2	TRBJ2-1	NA	CASRGVSSYNEQFF	TGCGCCAGCCGCGGTGTAAGCTCCTACAATGAGCAGTTCTTC
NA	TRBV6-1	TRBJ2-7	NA	CASRFRASGGYEQYF	TGTGCCAGCAGATTCCGGGCCTCCGGGGGTTATGAGCAGTACTTC
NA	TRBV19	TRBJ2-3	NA	CASTDADTQYF	TGTGCCAGCACCGATGCAGATACGCAGTATTTT
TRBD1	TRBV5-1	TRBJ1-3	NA	CASSLAGTGSGNTIYF	TGCGCCAGCAGCTTGGCCGGGACAGGGTCTGGAAACACCATATATTTT
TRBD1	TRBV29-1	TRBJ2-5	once	CSQQGARETQYF	TGCAGTCAACAGGGGGCACGGGAGACCCAGTACTTC
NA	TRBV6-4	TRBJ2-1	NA	CASRKAERWEQFF	TGTGCCAGCAGAAAAGCGGAGAGATGGGAGCAGTTCTTC
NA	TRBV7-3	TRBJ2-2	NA	CASSSTGPGTGELFF	TGTGCCAGCAGCTCTACAGGGCCGGGCACCGGGGAGCTGTTTTTT
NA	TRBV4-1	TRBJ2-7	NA	CASSQEQQGYEQYF	TGCGCCAGCAGCCAAGAGCAACAGGGTTACGAGCAGTACTTC
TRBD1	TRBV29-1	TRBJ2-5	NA	CSVGWTGGLKTQYF	TGCAGCGTCGGGTGGACAGGGGGACTGAAGACCCAGTACTTC
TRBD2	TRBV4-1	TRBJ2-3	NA	CASSRTSADTQYF	TGCGCCAGCAGTCGGACTAGCGCAGATACGCAGTATTTT
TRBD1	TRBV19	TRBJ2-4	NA	CASSTRTGNIQYF	TGTGCCAGTAGTACTCGGACAGGGAACATTCAGTACTTC
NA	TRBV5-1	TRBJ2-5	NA	CASSLDRGGETQYF	TGCGCCAGCAGCTTGGATCGAGGGGGAGAGACCCAGTACTTC
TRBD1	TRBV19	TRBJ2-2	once	CASSSGTGRGRNTGELFF	TGTGCCAGTAGTTCCGGGACAGGGAGGGGTAGAAACACCGGGGAGCTGTTTTTT
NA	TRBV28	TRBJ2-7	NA	CASSRLGASYEQYF	TGTGCCAGCAGTCGCCTGGGAGCTTCCTACGAGCAGTACTTC
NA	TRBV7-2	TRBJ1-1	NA	CASSDLQGYTEAFF	TGTGCCAGCAGCGACCTACAGGGTTACACTGAAGCTTTCTTT
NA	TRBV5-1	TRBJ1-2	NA	CASSPAPPGGYYGYTF	TGCGCCAGCAGCCCTGCTCCCCCAGGCGGCTACTATGGCTACACCTTC
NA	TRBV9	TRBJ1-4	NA	CASSFTGTQNEKLFF	TGTGCCAGCAGCTTTACCGGAACTCAAAATGAAAAACTGTTTTTT
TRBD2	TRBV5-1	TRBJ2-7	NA	CASSSNPGLAGAHEQYF	TGCGCCAGCAGCTCAAACCCGGGACTAGCGGGAGCCCACGAGCAGTACTTC
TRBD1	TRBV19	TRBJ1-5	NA	CASSRGQARGNQPQHF	TGTGCCAGTAGCCGAGGACAGGCTAGGGGCAATCAGCCCCAGCATTTT
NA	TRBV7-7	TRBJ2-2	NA	CASSSGVTGELFF	TGTGCCAGCAGCTCCGGGGTCACCGGGGAGCTGTTTTTT
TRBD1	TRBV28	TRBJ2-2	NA	CASSSKVGQSNTGELFF	TGTGCCAGCAGTTCAAAAGTGGGACAGTCGAACACCGGGGAGCTGTTTTTT
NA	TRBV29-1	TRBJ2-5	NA	CSVSLRFRGTQYF	TGCAGCGTTTCCCTCAGGTTTCGAGGGACCCAGTACTTC
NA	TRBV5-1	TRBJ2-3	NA	CASSLGREAGTQYF	TGCGCCAGCAGCTTGGGACGGGAAGCCGGTACGCAGTATTTT
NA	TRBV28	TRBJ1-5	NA	CASSTRRSGLQPQHF	TGTGCCAGCAGTACTCGCCGGTCGGGCCTTCAGCCCCAGCATTTT
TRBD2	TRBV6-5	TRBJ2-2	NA	CASSTSGTSPGELFF	TGTGCCAGCAGCACCTCCGGGACTAGCCCCGGGGAGCTGTTTTTT
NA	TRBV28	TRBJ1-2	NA	CASSPGTVDTF	TGTGCCAGCAGCCCTGGGACGGTTGACACCTTC
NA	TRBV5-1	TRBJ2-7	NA	CASKAAPSSYEQYF	TGCGCCAGCAAGGCGGCGCCGAGCTCCTACGAGCAGTACTTC
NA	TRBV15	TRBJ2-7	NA	CATSRGRTDSYEQYF	TGTGCCACCAGCAGAGGCCGGACGGACTCCTACGAGCAGTACTTC
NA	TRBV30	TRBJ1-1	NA	CAGGPNTEAFF	TGTGCCGGGGGACCAAACACTGAAGCTTTCTTT
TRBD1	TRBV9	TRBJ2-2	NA	CASSPGFPGQYTGELFF	TGTGCCAGCAGCCCGGGTTTCCCGGGACAGTACACCGGGGAGCTGTTTTTT
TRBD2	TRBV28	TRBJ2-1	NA	CASSSASGSYNEQFF	TGTGCCAGCAGTTCCGCTAGCGGGAGCTACAATGAGCAGTTCTTC
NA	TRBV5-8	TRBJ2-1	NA	CASSLGISYYNEQFF	TGTGCCAGCAGCTTAGGCATATCCTATTACAATGAGCAGTTCTTC
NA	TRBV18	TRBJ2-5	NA	CASSPSGQETQYF	TGTGCCAGCTCACCCTCGGGCCAAGAGACCCAGTACTTC
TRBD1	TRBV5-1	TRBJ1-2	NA	CASRDSLNYGYTF	TGCGCCAGCCGGGACAGTCTTAACTATGGCTACACCTTC
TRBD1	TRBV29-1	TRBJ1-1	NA	CSVVRGLNTEAFF	TGCAGCGTTGTAAGGGGGCTGAACACTGAAGCTTTCTTT
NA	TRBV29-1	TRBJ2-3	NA	CSVESRSTSTDTQYF	TGCAGCGTTGAAAGTCGGTCGACTAGCACAGATACGCAGTATTTT
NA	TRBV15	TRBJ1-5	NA	CATSSTSGSSNQPQHF	TGTGCCACCAGCAGCACATCAGGGAGTAGCAATCAGCCCCAGCATTTT
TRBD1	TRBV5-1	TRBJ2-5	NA	CASSTDRAIDQYF	TGCGCCAGCAGCACGGACAGGGCTATAGACCAGTACTTC
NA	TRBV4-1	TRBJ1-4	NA	CASSQPTGRSEKLFF	TGCGCCAGCAGCCAACCTACGGGACGGAGCGAAAAACTGTTTTTT
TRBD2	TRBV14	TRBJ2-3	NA	CASSQVAGGADTQYF	TGTGCCAGCAGCCAAGTAGCGGGAGGCGCAGATACGCAGTATTTT
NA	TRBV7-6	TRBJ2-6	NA	CASSFWGAGANVLTF	TGTGCCAGCAGCTTTTGGGGAGCCGGGGCCAACGTCCTGACTTTC
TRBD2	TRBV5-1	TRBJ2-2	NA	CASSLGGGLATGELFF	TGCGCCAGCAGCTTGGGGGGAGGACTAGCGACCGGGGAGCTGTTTTTT
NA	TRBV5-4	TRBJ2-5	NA	CASSNPSTKQQETQYF	TGTGCCAGCAGTAATCCATCCACCAAACAGCAAGAGACCCAGTACTTC
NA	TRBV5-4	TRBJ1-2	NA	CASSTPGSLPKDYGYTF	TGTGCCAGCAGCACCCCGGGCAGCCTCCCGAAGGACTATGGCTACACCTTC
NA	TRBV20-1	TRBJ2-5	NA	CSSRQETQYF	TGCAGTTCACGGCAAGAGACCCAGTACTTC
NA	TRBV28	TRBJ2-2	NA	CASRTPRARYGELFF	TGTGCCAGCAGAACCCCGAGAGCTAGGTACGGGGAGCTGTTTTTT
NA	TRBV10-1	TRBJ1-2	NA	CASSESPGDGYTF	TGCGCCAGCAGTGAGTCACCGGGTGATGGCTACACCTTC
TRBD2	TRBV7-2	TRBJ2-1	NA	CASRLAGTSYNEQFF	TGTGCCAGCAGACTAGCGGGAACGTCCTACAATGAGCAGTTCTTC
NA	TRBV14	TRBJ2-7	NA	CASSRRTGEDEQYF	TGTGCCAGCAGCCGTAGGACGGGGGAAGACGAGCAGTACTTC
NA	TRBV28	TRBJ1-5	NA	CASSPPMEPQHF	TGTGCCAGCAGCCCACCTATGGAGCCCCAGCATTTT
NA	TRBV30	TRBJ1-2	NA	CAQTGQSISYGYTF	TGTGCCCAAACGGGGCAGTCGATCTCCTATGGCTACACCTTC
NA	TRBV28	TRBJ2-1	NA	CASSDHINEQFF	TGTGCCAGCAGTGATCACATCAATGAGCAGTTCTTC
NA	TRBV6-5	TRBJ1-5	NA	CASMRGSGNQPQHF	TGTGCCAGCATGCGGGGGTCGGGCAATCAGCCCCAGCATTTT
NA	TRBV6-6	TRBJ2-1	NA	CASSSPQGPGANEQFF	TGTGCCAGCAGTTCCCCCCAGGGGCCCGGGGCGAATGAGCAGTTCTTC
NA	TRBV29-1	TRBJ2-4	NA	CSVEGVAGRHGIQYF	TGCAGCGTTGAGGGGGTGGCAGGGCGGCACGGCATTCAGTACTTC